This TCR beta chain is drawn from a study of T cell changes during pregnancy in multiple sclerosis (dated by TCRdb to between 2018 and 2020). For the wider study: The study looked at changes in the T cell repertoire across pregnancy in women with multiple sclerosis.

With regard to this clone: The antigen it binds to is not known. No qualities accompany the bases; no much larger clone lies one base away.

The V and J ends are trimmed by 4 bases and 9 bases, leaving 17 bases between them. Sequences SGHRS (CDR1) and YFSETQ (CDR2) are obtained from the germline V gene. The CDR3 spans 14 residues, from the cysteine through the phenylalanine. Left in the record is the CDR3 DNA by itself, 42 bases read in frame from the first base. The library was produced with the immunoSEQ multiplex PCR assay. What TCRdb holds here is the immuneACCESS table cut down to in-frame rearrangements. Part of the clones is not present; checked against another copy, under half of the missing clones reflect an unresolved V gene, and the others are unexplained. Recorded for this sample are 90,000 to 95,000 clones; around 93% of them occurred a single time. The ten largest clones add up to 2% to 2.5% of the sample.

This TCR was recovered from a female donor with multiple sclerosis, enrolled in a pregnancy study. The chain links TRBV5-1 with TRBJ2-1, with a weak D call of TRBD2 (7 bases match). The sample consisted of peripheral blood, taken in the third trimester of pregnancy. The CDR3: CASSGGALQGEQFF. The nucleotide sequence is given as TGCGCCAGCAGCGGGGGGGCCCTCCAGGGTGAGCAGTTCTTC.